Sequencing of this T cell receptor beta chain was carried out in a study of blood T cells in healthy people across ages. A note on this clonotype: Its antigen is still unknown.

A second roughly 7 to 11 cycle PCR used barcoded and J-beta primers. TCRdb re-derived calls from the 5' RACE reads in MiXCR, one entry per CDR3 protein. The data hold about 1.5 million distinct CDR3 sequences, with about 42% observed a single time. Germline lookup yields CDR1 DFQATT and CDR2 SNEGSKA (reference sequence). The CDR3 sequence is 13 residues long. V dropped 3 bases and J dropped 3 bases, with 12 bases sitting between them. Whole-study results and caveats: Estimates of total diversity, which came from one million sequenced T cells, were considered to be underestimates.

The V gene is TRBV20-1, the J gene TRBJ2-7; D might be TRBD1 or TRBD2, each matching 6 bases. Input material: blood. The receptor's source is a woman between 18 and 29 years old in good health. The CDR3 protein is CSASGRGGYEQYF. In nucleotides, the CDR3 is TGCAGTGCTAGTGGCAGGGGAGGCTACGAGCAGTACTTC.